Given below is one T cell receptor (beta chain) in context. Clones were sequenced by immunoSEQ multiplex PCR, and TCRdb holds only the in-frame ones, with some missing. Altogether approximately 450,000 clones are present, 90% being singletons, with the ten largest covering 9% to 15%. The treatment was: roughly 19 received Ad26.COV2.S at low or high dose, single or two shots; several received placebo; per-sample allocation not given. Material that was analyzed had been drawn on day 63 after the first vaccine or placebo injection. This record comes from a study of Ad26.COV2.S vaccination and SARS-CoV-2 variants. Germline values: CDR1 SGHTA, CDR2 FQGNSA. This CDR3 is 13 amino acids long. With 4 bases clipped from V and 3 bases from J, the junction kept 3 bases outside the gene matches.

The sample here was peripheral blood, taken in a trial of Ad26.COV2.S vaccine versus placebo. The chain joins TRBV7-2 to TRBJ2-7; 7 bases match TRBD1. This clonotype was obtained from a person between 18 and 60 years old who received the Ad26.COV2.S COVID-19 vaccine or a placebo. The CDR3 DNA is TGTGCCAGCAGCTCGACAGGGAGCTACGAGCAGTACTTC. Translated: CASSSTGSYEQYF.